Reported below is one T cell receptor beta chain. The antigen remains unidentified. The sample originates from a study of T cells in localized non-small cell lung cancer. General observations from the study: Higher adjacent-lung clonality was associated with shorter survival. In adjacent lung appeared a median around 55 of the top 100 tumor clones.

The CDR3 sequence is 15 residues long. Trimming at V came to 1 base and at J to 3 bases, leaving 4 bases not matched to a gene. Germline V gene sequence: CDR1 SGHDN, CDR2 FVKESK. Sequencing was performed with immunoSEQ multiplex PCR; in TCRdb, only in-frame clones are kept and a portion is missing. Of about 1,800 clones listed, 24% are singletons. The chain carries TRBV14 and TRBJ1-1; 8 bases match TRBD1. Sequencing used normal lung tissue next to the tumor, obtained before any cancer treatment. This receptor was identified in a woman aged 35-75 years with stage II squamous cell lung carcinoma. This CDR3 reads CASSQGTGWDTEAFF. CDR3 DNA: TGTGCCAGCAGCCAAGGGACAGGGTGGGACACTGAAGCTTTCTTT.